Each of the 3 T cell receptor beta chains below was sequenced from the same sample in a study of OX40 agonist ivuxolimab in advanced cancers. The protocol was immunoSEQ multiplex PCR, while the TCRdb copy is restricted to in-frame clones and leaves out a portion. The sample holds about 48,000 clones, roughly 88% seen once. The starting material was CD4+ or CD8+ T cells sorted from blood, obtained in a trial of the OX40 agonist ivuxolimab. The receptors here all came from an adult with an advanced solid tumor such as melanoma, head and neck, liver or kidney cancer.

This clone was detected a few times. This chain joins TRBV29-1 and TRBJ2-2; D possibly matches TRBD1 or TRBD2 (6 bases each). The CDR3 contains 14 residues. Trimming pared 3 bases from V and 5 bases from J, leaving 13 bases between. Germline V lookup: CDR1 SQVTM, CDR2 ANQGSEA. The DNA for the CDR3 is TGCAGCGTTGAGGGGGGCGCAGGGACCGGGGAGCTGTTTTTT. Translation gives CSVEGGAGTGELFF.

The CDR3: CASSVTGSVQETQYF. Here the CDR3 DNA reads TGTGCCAGTTCGGTAACAGGGTCCGTACAAGAGACCCAGTACTTC. V and J are TRBV19 and TRBJ2-5; possibly TRBD1 for D (6 bases). The CDR3 spans 15 residues. Germline CDR1 is LNHDA and CDR2 is SQIVND (reference sequence). Between the trimmed V and J ends, which lost 8 bases and 2 bases, there was a span of 18 bases.

This clone was seen a handful of times. V and J are TRBV4-3 and TRBJ2-1; tentative D call: TRBD2 (7 bases). Per germline, CDR1 LGHNA and CDR2 YSLEER. This CDR3 region has 18 residues. The ends were cut back, 1 base at V and 1 base at J, with 17 bases in the middle. The CDR3: CASSQGGAGAISYNEQFF. The CDR3 DNA sequence: TGCGCCAGCAGCCAAGGCGGTGCGGGGGCAATATCCTACAATGAGCAGTTCTTC.